The TCR beta chain described here comes from a study of low-dose radiotherapy and immunotherapy resistance in tumors. Study details: Every two weeks, cyclophosphamide 200 mg/m2 was infused one day before radiation plus immunotherapy.

First-strand cDNA used TRAV- and TRBV-specific primers, covering alpha and beta chains. A constant-region primer paired with the V-primer adapter amplified TCRs over around 18 PCR cycles. TCRdb fed the reads into MiXCR, producing one record per CDR3 protein. The sample includes under 90,000 distinct CDR3 sequences, about a sixth of them seen just once. This clonotype was found many times. CDR3 length equals 15 residues. Germline V lookup: CDR1 SGHKS, CDR2 YYEKEE (reference sequence). V was cut by 0 bases and J by 4 bases, with 10 bases left in between. Time point given: after trial treatment. Treatment meaning: LDRT plus nivolumab, ipilimumab, low-dose cyclophosphamide and aspirin (RACIN trial).

The origin of this receptor is a male donor with prostate cancer. The sequencing used PBMCs, collected after low-dose radiotherapy plus immunotherapy. This sequence joins TRBV5-5 and TRBJ2-2; D is uncertain. The CDR3 reads CASSLVWYGTGELFF. The CDR3 nucleotides read TGTGCCAGCAGCTTGGTTTGGTACGGCACCGGGGAGCTGTTTTTT.